One sample yielded the 13 T cell receptor beta chains listed below, sequenced in a study of control samples from healthy donors and cancer patients. Using immunoSEQ multiplex PCR, the repertoire was profiled, and TCRdb retains in-frame clones only, with some absent. The sample consists of tens of thousands of clones, about 80% of them appearing once. The sample consisted of blood. Source of these receptors: a man between 65 and 85 years old in good health.

The gene calls are TRBV27 and TRBJ2-5; the D is unclear. Germline V gene data show CDR1 as MNHEY and CDR2 as SMNVEV (reference sequence). V was cut by 2 bases and J by 7 bases, with 11 bases left in between. The CDR3 consists of 13 residues. The CDR3 region is CASSLQSLGTQYF. CDR3 bases: TGTGCCAGCAGTTTACAGTCCCTAGGGACCCAGTACTTC.

CDR3 loop: CASSFPAAQETQYF. As DNA, the CDR3 is TGTGCCAGCAGCTTTCCTGCGGCACAAGAGACCCAGTACTTC. The V gene is TRBV7-9, the J gene TRBJ2-5; no definite D call. The CDR3 has 14 amino acids. Trimming removed 3 bases from V and 2 bases from J, with 10 bases in between. Per the germline V gene, CDR1 is SEHNR and CDR2 is FQNEAQ (reference sequence).

This rearrangement joins TRBV7-8 to TRBJ2-7; D unresolved. Trimming stripped 0 bases from V and 3 bases from J, with 9 bases between. CDR1 is SGHVS and CDR2 is FQNEAQ in the germline V gene. The CDR3 sequence is 14 residues long. CDR3 nucleotides: TGTGCCAGCAGCTTAGCCCGGGTTTACTACGAGCAGTACTTC. Translation gives CASSLARVYYEQYF. The variable domain in full, with the rest retrieved from reference TRBV7-8 and TRBJ2-7, is GAGVSQSPRYKVAKRGQDVALRCDPISGHVSLFWYQQALGQGPEFLTYFQNEAQLDKSGLPSDRFFAERPEGSVSTLKIQRTQQEDSAVYLCASSLARVYYEQYFGPGTRLTVT.

The chain is built from TRBV10-1 and TRBJ2-3; 8 bases are shared with TRBD2. There are 17 residues in the CDR3. J lost 5 bases, V lost 6 bases, and 16 bases had no gene match. Germline assignment: CDR1 WNHNN and CDR2 SYGVQD (reference sequence). CDR3 loop: CASSGLNVKRGLDTQYF. The DNA of the CDR3 is TGCGCCAGCAGCGGACTTAATGTAAAGCGGGGGCTAGATACGCAGTATTTT.

The chain employs TRBV5-4 and TRBJ1-2; D gene ambiguous. Trimming took off 1 base at V and 6 bases at J, with 16 bases between the two ends. This CDR3 spans 15 amino acids. Germline V lookup: CDR1 SGHNT, CDR2 YYREEE (reference sequence). CDR3 in DNA: TGTGCCAGCAGCTTGTGGGCCGCGGCTTCAAATGGCTACACCTTC. It translates to CASSLWAAASNGYTF.

V gene TRBV7-6 combines with J gene TRBJ2-1; D may match TRBD1 or TRBD2 (6 bases each). The CDR3 length is 14 residues. Per the germline V gene, CDR1 is SGHVS and CDR2 is FNYEAQ. Deletions cut 4 bases from V and 8 bases from J, with 15 bases between. The DNA of the CDR3 is TGTGCCAGCAGCTCCTTGGGGGGCTTGGATGAGCAGTTCTTC. Protein product: CASSSLGGLDEQFF.

This clone came up once. The genes are TRBV5-1 and TRBJ2-3; 7 bases are a match to TRBD1. CDR1 is SGHRS and CDR2 is YFSETQ in the germline V gene. The V gene end was trimmed by 3 bases and the J gene end by 5 bases; junction bases not matched to a gene: 12. This CDR3 is 16 amino acids long. CDR3 nucleotide sequence: TGCGCCAGCAGCTCGATAACAGGGGTCGTAGGAGATACGCAGTATTTT. Residues: CASSSITGVVGDTQYF.

This clone was observed a handful of times. The CDR3 DNA sequence: TGTGCCAGCAGCCTGGCACAGAACAATCAGCCCCAGCATTTT. This translates into CASSLAQNNQPQHF. The chain employs TRBV14 and TRBJ1-5; D gene uncertain. Germline V lookup: CDR1 SGHDN, CDR2 FVKESK. V lost 4 bases and J 3 bases, leaving 10 bases between the germline ends. The CDR3 is 14 residues long.

This sequence joins TRBV24-1 and TRBJ2-1; 7 nucleotides match TRBD2. Germline V CDR1 and CDR2: KGHDR, SFDVKD. CDR3 length equals 18 residues. The junction had 16 bases not matched to a gene; V was cut back by 3 bases and J by 6 bases. Here the CDR3 DNA reads TGTGCCACCAGTGATCAACGTTCCGGCGGGAGAACTTCCAATGAGCAGTTCTTC. As protein: CATSDQRSGGRTSNEQFF.

This rearrangement joins TRBV4-1 to TRBJ1-1; 7 bases are a match to TRBD1. V dropped 2 bases and J dropped 4; count of bases not matched to a gene: 10. From germline, CDR1 is MGHRA and CDR2 YSYEKL. The CDR3 has 16 residues. The CDR3 protein is CASSQRGRQGGTEAFF. The CDR3 region has the DNA TGCGCCAGCAGCCAACGGGGACGACAGGGAGGCACTGAAGCTTTCTTT.

This clone has a handful of counts. The chain combines TRBV2 with TRBJ1-5; no firm D call. This CDR3 region has 13 residues. Between the trimmed V and J ends, which lost 8 bases and 1 base, there was a span of 9 bases. Germline V gene sequence: CDR1 SNHLY, CDR2 FYNNEI. CDR3: CASRGWSNQPQHF. In DNA, the CDR3 is TGTGCCAGCCGGGGTTGGAGCAATCAGCCCCAGCATTTT.

The V and J genes are TRBV6-1 and TRBJ2-6, with 9 bases that match TRBD1. The trim removed 3 bases at V and 2 bases at J, leaving 8 bases unmatched. In germline, CDR1 is MNHNS, CDR2 SASEGT. The CDR3 spans 18 residues. Here the CDR3 DNA reads TGTGCCAGCAGTGACACGGACAGGGGAGAGACTGGGGCCAACGTCCTGACTTTC. Translating it yields CASSDTDRGETGANVLTF.

The V call is TRBV29-1, the J call TRBJ1-2, with no clear D. CDR1 and CDR2 (germline): SQVTM, ANQGSEA. The ends were cut back, 8 bases at V and 5 bases at J, with 15 bases in the middle. The CDR3 is made up of 12 amino acids. The CDR3, as DNA: TGCAGCTCATGGGGTGTCTCTTATGGCTACACCTTC. As protein: CSSWGVSYGYTF.